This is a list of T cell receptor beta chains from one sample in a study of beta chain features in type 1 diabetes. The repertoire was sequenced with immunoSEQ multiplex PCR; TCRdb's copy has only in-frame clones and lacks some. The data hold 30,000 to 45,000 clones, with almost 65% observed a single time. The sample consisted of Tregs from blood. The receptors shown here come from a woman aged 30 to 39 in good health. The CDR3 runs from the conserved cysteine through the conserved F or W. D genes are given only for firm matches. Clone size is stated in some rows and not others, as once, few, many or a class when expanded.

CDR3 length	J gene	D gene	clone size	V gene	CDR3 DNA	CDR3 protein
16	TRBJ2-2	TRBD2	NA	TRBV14	TGTGCCAGCAGCACGACACGGGAGGAAGGGGCCGGGGAGCTGTTTTTT	CASSTTREEGAGELFF
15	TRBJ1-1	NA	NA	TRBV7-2	TGTGCCAGCAGCTGGGGTAGGGGGGGGAACACTGAAGCTTTCTTT	CASSWGRGGNTEAFF
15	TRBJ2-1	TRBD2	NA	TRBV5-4	TGTGCCAGCAGCCCCCCGGGACTAAAGAACAATGAGCAGTTCTTC	CASSPPGLKNNEQFF
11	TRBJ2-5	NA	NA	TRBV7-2	TGTGCCAGCAGCTATCGGGAGACCCAGTACTTC	CASSYRETQYF
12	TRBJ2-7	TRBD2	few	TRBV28	TGTGCCAGCAGTTTGTCGGGAGGCGAGCAGTACTTC	CASSLSGGEQYF
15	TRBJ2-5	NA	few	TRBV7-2	TGTGCCAGCAGCTACAGGAGCGATACACAAGAGACCCAGTACTTC	CASSYRSDTQETQYF
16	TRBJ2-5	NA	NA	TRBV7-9	TGTGCCAGCAGCACCCGGACACGCAACCCCCAAGAGACCCAGTACTTC	CASSTRTRNPQETQYF
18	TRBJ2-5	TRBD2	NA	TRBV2	TGTGCCAGCAGCCCTCGCCTGGTCGGACTAGCGAGTCAAGAGACCCAGTACTTC	CASSPRLVGLASQETQYF
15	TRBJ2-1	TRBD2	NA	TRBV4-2	TGTGCCAGCAGCCAGTTACTAGCGGGAGTAAATGAGCAGTTCTTC	CASSQLLAGVNEQFF
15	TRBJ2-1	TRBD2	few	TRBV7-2	TGTGCCAGCAGCTTAGTAGCGGGAGTTAGGGATGAGCAGTTCTTC	CASSLVAGVRDEQFF
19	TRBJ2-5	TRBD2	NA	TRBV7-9	TGTGCCAGCAGCTTAGCCCATACCTCCGGACTAGCGGGAAGAGAGACCCAGTACTTC	CASSLAHTSGLAGRETQYF
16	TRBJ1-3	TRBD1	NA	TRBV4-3	TGCGCCAGCAGCCAGTCCACAGGGGCCGGTGGAAACACCATATATTTT	CASSQSTGAGGNTIYF
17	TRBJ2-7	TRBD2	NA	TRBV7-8	TGTGCCAGCAGCTTAGCTGGACTAGCGGGAGTTTTGGACGAGCAGTACTTC	CASSLAGLAGVLDEQYF
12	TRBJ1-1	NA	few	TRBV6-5	TGTGCCAGCTGGGAGGGTGTCACTGAAGCTTTCTTT	CASWEGVTEAFF
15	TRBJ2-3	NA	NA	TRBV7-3	TGTGCCAGCAGCCCGGGGGTTGGGAAGACAGATACGCAGTATTTT	CASSPGVGKTDTQYF
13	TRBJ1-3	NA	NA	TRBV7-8	TGTGCCAGCAGCCCCGGGTATCGGAGCACCATATATTTT	CASSPGYRSTIYF
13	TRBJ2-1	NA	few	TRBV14	TGTGCCAGCAGCCCCAGCTCCTACAATGAGCAGTTCTTC	CASSPSSYNEQFF
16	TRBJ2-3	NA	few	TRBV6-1	TGTGCCAGCAGTGAAGGGACATCGGTTGGCACAGATACGCAGTATTTT	CASSEGTSVGTDTQYF
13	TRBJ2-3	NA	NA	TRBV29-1	TGCAGCGTTGTAGTAACCTCCACAGATACGCAGTATTTT	CSVVVTSTDTQYF
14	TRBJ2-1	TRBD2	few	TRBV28	TGTGCCAGCTACTCGGGACTAGCGGGTAATGAGCAGTTCTTC	CASYSGLAGNEQFF
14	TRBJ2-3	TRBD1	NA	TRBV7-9	TGTGCCAGCGAGGACAGGGGTGGCCCAGATACGCAGTATTTT	CASEDRGGPDTQYF
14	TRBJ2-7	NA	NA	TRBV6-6	TGTGCCAGCAGTTACCGCGATACAGGGTTCGAGCAGTACTTC	CASSYRDTGFEQYF
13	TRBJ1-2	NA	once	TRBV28	TGTGCCAGCAGTTTTTCGGCGGGATTCGGCTACACCTTC	CASSFSAGFGYTF
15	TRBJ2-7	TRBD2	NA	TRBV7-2	TGTGCCAGCAGCTTAGGACTAGCGGGAGGGAGGGAGCAGTACTTC	CASSLGLAGGREQYF
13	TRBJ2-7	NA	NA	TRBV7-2	TGTGCCAGCAGCTTAGCGACAATTTACGAGCAGTACTTC	CASSLATIYEQYF
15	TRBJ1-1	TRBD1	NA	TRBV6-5	TGTGCCAGCAGTTACTGGGGACAGCCGAGCACTGAAGCTTTCTTT	CASSYWGQPSTEAFF
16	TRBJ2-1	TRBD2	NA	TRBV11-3	TGTGCCAGCAGCTCACGAGTAGCGGGAGTTGGCAATGAGCAGTTCTTC	CASSSRVAGVGNEQFF
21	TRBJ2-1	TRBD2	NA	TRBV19	TGTGCCAGTAGTATAGCCCGATTAGTAGCTAGCGGGAGGGCCGGGGACAATGAGCAGTTCTTC	CASSIARLVASGRAGDNEQFF
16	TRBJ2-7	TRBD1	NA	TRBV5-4	TGTGCCAGCAGCTCAGATCCGGGACAGGTGTCCTACGAGCAGTACTTC	CASSSDPGQVSYEQYF
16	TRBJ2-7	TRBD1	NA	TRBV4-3	TGCGCCAGCAGCCGGGGACAGGGCTATGGCTCCTACGAGCAGTACTTC	CASSRGQGYGSYEQYF
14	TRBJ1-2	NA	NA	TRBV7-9	TGTGCCAGCAGGCCCGGGGGGGGCGACTATGGCTACACCTTC	CASRPGGGDYGYTF
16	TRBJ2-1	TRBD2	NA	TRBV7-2	TGTGCCAGCAGGTCCTCCGGGACTAGCTCCTACAATGAGCAGTTCTTC	CASRSSGTSSYNEQFF